The clone carrying this T cell receptor beta chain has ten or more counts. The antigen is undetermined. Time point indicated: newly diagnosed GD, antithyroid drugs for less than 3 months. Following extraction of RNA from PBMCs, that RNA was used to make the TCR library. The CDR3 has 15 amino acids. Trimming at V came to 8 bases and at J to 7 bases, leaving 15 bases not matched to a gene. Germline CDR1 reads SNHLY; CDR2 reads FYNNEI. This sample was included in a study of regulatory T cells in long-lasting Graves disease. Findings and caveats of the study: Few sampled subjects may have lowered accuracy. Clonotypes that were public and shared totalled 2,741 in persistent patients versus around 970 in new patients.

In building TCR beta libraries, iRepertoire HTBI primers were used together with Arm-PCR of CDR3 regions. TCRdb re-called the multiplex PCR reads through MiXCR, storing one row per CDR3 protein. The sample consists of about 440,000 distinct CDR3 sequences, 15% of them appearing once. The same data also went into a second study, on T cells in Graves' hyperthyroidism and ophthalmopathy.

This sequence was found in a woman aged 25 to 39 with Graves disease. V is TRBV2 and J is TRBJ1-1; TRBD1 matches at 8 bases. Sequenced material: peripheral blood mononuclear cells (PBMCs), taken at new diagnosis, from a patient treated with antithyroid drugs. In DNA, the CDR3 is TGTGCCAGCGGGTCCGCGTCACAGGGGGGGTATGAAGCTTTCTTT. This sequence encodes CASGSASQGGYEAFF.